A single TCR beta chain is shown here with its context. No antigen is known for it. Clones were read by immunoSEQ multiplex PCR, and TCRdb kept only the in-frame ones, dropping some. Among 30,000 to 35,000 clones, approximately 80% were seen once, and the ten largest hold 1% to 1.2%. The data originate from a study of T cells in narcolepsy. About the research overall: Donors had narcolepsy type 1 or type 2, or were healthy controls.

Study conclusions and caveats: Autoreactive clonotypes reportedly recurred in blood of same and different patients, not controls. Comparing one patient's CSF and blood CD4+ clonotypes highlighted HCRT- and TRIB2-specific autoreactive clonotypes. No autoreactive T cell clone sequences appeared in some memory CD4+ repertoires.

CDR1 and CDR2 (germline): GTSNPN, SVGIG (reference sequence). The CDR3 totals 12 residues. Trimming cost V 2 bases and J 6 bases, with 10 bases left between them. This chain connects TRBV30 to TRBJ2-5; no definite D call. Material: memory (CD45RA-) CD4+ T cells from blood. The origin of this receptor is a human donor in good health. In DNA, the CDR3 is TGTGCCTGGAGTCTCGGCCGACAGACCCAGTACTTC. Protein: CAWSLGRQTQYF.